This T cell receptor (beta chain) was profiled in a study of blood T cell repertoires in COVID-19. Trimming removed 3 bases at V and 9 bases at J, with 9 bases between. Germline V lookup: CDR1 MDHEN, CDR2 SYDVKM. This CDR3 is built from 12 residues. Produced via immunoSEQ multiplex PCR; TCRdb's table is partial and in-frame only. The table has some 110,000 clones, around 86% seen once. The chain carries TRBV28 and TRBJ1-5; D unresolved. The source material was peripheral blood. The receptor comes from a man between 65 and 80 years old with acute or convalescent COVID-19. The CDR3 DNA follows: TGTGCCAGCAGTTTGTCAGCGGGGCCCCAGCATTTT. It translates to CASSLSAGPQHF.